The 32 T cell receptor beta chains in this list originate from one sample, sequenced in a study of CD8+CD57+ T cells in acquired aplastic anemia. Profiling of TCR beta VDJ combinations and CDR3 sequences used genomic DNA as template. TCRdb ran MiXCR on the reads and lists one entry per CDR3 protein. The sample has 150,000 to 200,000 distinct CDR3 sequences; over 40% are singletons. Selection for sequencing was limited to patients who had shown CD8+CD57+ cell expansion by flow cytometry. Material for sequencing was sorted CD4+, CD8+, or CD8+CD57+ T cells (not recorded which) from PBMCs. The origin of the receptors is a human donor with aplastic anemia.

V and J are TRBV7-8 and TRBJ1-6, with D tentatively TRBD1 (5 bases). Per germline, CDR1 SGHVS and CDR2 FQNEAQ. Trimming cost V 0 bases and J 7 bases, with 13 bases left between them. This CDR3 is built from 16 residues. CDR3 DNA sequence: TGTGCCAGCAGCTTAGCATGGGGGATGGGAAATTCACCCCTCCACTTT. Translating it yields CASSLAWGMGNSPLHF.

This chain links TRBV20-1 with TRBJ2-7; 7 nucleotides align to TRBD1. Trimming at V came to 6 bases and at J to 3 bases, leaving 14 bases not matched to a gene. In germline, CDR1 is DFQATT, CDR2 SNEGSKA (reference sequence). The CDR3 has 15 residues. Here the CDR3 DNA reads TGCAGTGCCAGCAGTCCGGACAGGACCCTCTACGAGCAGTACTTC. Translation: CSASSPDRTLYEQYF.

In this sample, this clonotype turned up a few times. The J gene is TRBJ2-7, the V gene TRBV20-1; D remains unclear. The V gene lost 3 bases and the J gene lost 3 bases, with 12 bases spanning the gap. This CDR3 has 13 amino acids. Germline CDR1 is DFQATT and CDR2 is SNEGSKA (reference sequence). The CDR3 here is CSASLGTVYEQYF. The CDR3 nucleotides are TGCAGTGCTAGTTTGGGTACCGTCTACGAGCAGTACTTC.

This clonotype was observed many times. This chain joins TRBV7-2 and TRBJ1-5, with 12 bases matching TRBD1. This CDR3 spans 17 amino acids. In germline, CDR1 is SGHTA, CDR2 FQGNSA. The V gene end was trimmed by 0 bases and the J gene end by 6 bases; junction bases not matched to a gene: 6. CDR3: CASSLAPGQGAGQPQHF. CDR3 bases: TGTGCCAGCAGCTTAGCGCCGGGACAGGGGGCCGGTCAGCCCCAGCATTTT. Filled out from reference TRBV7-2 and TRBJ1-5, the complete variable domain reads GAGVSQSPSNKVTEKGKDVELRCDPISGHTALYWYRQSLGQGLEFLIYFQGNSAPDKSGLPSDRFSAERTGGSVSTLTIQRTQQEDSAVYLCASSLAPGQGAGQPQHFGDGTRLSIL.

This clonotype was seen ten or more times. The chain employs TRBV5-1 and TRBJ2-5; 8 bases line up with TRBD1. CDR1 is SGHRS, CDR2 YFSETQ, per germline. The V segment lost 4 bases and the J segment 2 bases; nucleotides outside the gene matches: 7. The CDR3 length is 15 residues. The CDR3 here is CASSLAGTGQETQYF. Here the CDR3 DNA reads TGCGCCAGCAGCCTTGCCGGGACAGGACAAGAGACCCAGTACTTC.

About this clonotype: At one end the junction does not follow the germline gene, possibly because of a read error. J is TRBJ2-7 and V is TRBV10-1; perhaps TRBD2 as D (5 bases). The CDR3 totals 14 residues. The germline CDR1 and CDR2 sequences are WNHNN and SYGVQD (reference sequence). The CDR3 loop is CASTRDLESSEQYF. CDR3 nucleotide sequence: TGCGCCAGCACCCGGGATCTCGAGTCCTCCGAGCAGTACTTC.

The V call is TRBV12-3 or TRBV12-4, the J call TRBJ2-1; 8 bases match TRBD1. This CDR3 is built from 15 residues. V was pared by 6 bases and J by 2 bases, with 6 bases of the junction left unmatched. The DNA of the CDR3 is TGTGCCAGCAGCAAGACAGGGGTCACCTACAATGAGCAGTTCTTC. This sequence encodes CASSKTGVTYNEQFF.

This sequence joins TRBV24-1 and TRBJ2-7, with a tentative D call TRBD1 (5 bases). Germline assignment: CDR1 KGHDR and CDR2 SFDVKD. Trimming cost V 4 bases and J 2 bases, with 11 bases left between them. There are 14 residues in the CDR3. This CDR3 is CATSDPGLPYEQYF. Written as DNA, the CDR3 is TGTGCCACCAGTGACCCAGGGCTTCCCTACGAGCAGTACTTC.

Concerning this clonotype: Compared with germline, one end of the junction differs, possibly owing to a read error. The CDR3 is CTISETSGRRNEQFF. The CDR3 DNA reads TGTACCATCAGTGAGACTAGCGGGAGGCGCAATGAGCAGTTCTTC. V usage is TRBV10-3 and J usage is TRBJ2-1, with 13 bases that match TRBD2. CDR1 ENHRY and CDR2 SYGVKD come from the germline V gene. This CDR3 region has 15 residues.

Concerning this clonotype: A much more abundant neighbour one base away suggests this may be a read error. The chain links TRBV5-1 to TRBJ2-5; no clear D gene. The germline V gene has CDR1 SGHRS and CDR2 YFSETQ. The CDR3 is made up of 14 amino acids. The CDR3 reads CASSTDPRQEIQYF. CDR3 DNA: TGCGCCAGCAGCACTGACCCTAGGCAAGAGATCCAGTACTTC.

The chain carries TRBV11-1 and TRBJ1-6; D not resolved. CDR1 and CDR2 from the germline V gene are SGHAT and FQDESV (reference sequence). The V end was cut by 4 bases, the J end by 7 bases, with 8 bases between. The CDR3 sequence is 13 residues long. CDR3 sequence reads: CASSSGRNSPLHF. In DNA, the CDR3 is TGTGCCAGCAGCTCGGGCCGGAATTCACCCCTCCACTTT.

This sequence joins TRBV19 and TRBJ1-4, with a weak D call TRBD1 (6 bases). V was clipped by 7 bases and J by 6 bases, with 18 bases between them. This CDR3 has 15 residues. CDR1 and CDR2 (germline): LNHDA, SQIVND (reference sequence). CDR3 region: CASMVRTRGDEKLFF. The CDR3 nucleotides read TGTGCCAGTATGGTTCGGACAAGGGGGGATGAAAAACTGTTTTTT.

This sequence joins TRBV19 and TRBJ1-3; TRBD1 aligns across 11 bases. CDR1 and CDR2 from the germline V gene are LNHDA and SQIVND (reference sequence). V was pared by 11 bases and J by 6 bases, with 9 bases of the junction left unmatched. The CDR3 is 14 amino acids. This CDR3 reads CAAGQGAVVNTIYF. CDR3 in DNA: TGTGCCGCAGGACAGGGGGCGGTGGTAAACACCATATATTTT.

This clonotype was seen repeatedly, ten times or more. The DNA for the CDR3 is TGTGCCAGCAATCAGGGGAAGGGCATGGGCGAGCAGTACTTC. It is translated as CASNQGKGMGEQYF. This sequence joins TRBV4-2 and TRBJ2-7; D is perhaps TRBD1 (6 bases). Trimming took off 7 bases at V and 6 bases at J, with 19 bases between the two ends. The CDR3 is made up of 14 amino acids. In germline, CDR1 is LGHNA, CDR2 YNFKEQ.

This clonotype was seen at least ten times. The rearrangement uses TRBV11-2 and TRBJ2-3, with D unclear. The CDR3 has 15 amino acids. CDR1 and CDR2 from the germline V gene are SGHAT and FQNNGV. Between the trimmed V and J ends, which lost 5 bases and 0 bases, there was a span of 12 bases. The CDR3 reads CASSEAASSTDTQYF. In DNA form, the CDR3 reads TGTGCCAGCAGCGAGGCTGCCTCTAGCACAGATACGCAGTATTTT.

This chain links TRBV2 with TRBJ1-4; D unclear. Germline V gene data show CDR1 as SNHLY and CDR2 as FYNNEI. The CDR3 is made up of 14 amino acids. Trimming removed 6 bases from V and 5 bases from J, with 13 bases in between. CDR3 bases: TGTGCCAGCAGCTCTGCGAGCATGAATGAAAAACTGTTTTTT. Translated, it gives CASSSASMNEKLFF.

The chain is built from TRBV20-1 and TRBJ1-5; 7 bases map to TRBD1. The CDR3 consists of 13 residues. V lost 6 bases, J lost 5 bases, and 7 bases stayed unmatched. In germline, CDR1 is DFQATT, CDR2 SNEGSKA (reference sequence). The CDR3 region is CSAEDRTHQPQHF. CDR3 coding DNA: TGCAGTGCCGAGGACAGGACCCATCAGCCCCAGCATTTT.

This chain connects TRBV29-1 to TRBJ2-5, with 7 bases lining up with TRBD1. The CDR3 totals 12 residues. J gave up 2 bases and V 8 bases, and 5 bases lay outside the gene matches. The germline V gene encodes CDR1 SQVTM and CDR2 ANQGSEA. The CDR3 here is CSTTQGQETQYF. The CDR3 coding sequence is TGCAGCACCACACAGGGGCAAGAGACCCAGTACTTC.

This clonotype was counted at least ten times. The V and J genes are TRBV2 and TRBJ2-4, with a tentative D call TRBD1 (5 bases). Germline CDR1 SNHLY, CDR2 FYNNEI. This CDR3 spans 17 amino acids. Trimming left V 2 bases short and J 0 bases short, with 14 bases between. The CDR3 nucleotides are TGTGCCAGCAGTGAACAGGGCGGAGCATTAGCCAAAAACATTCAGTACTTC. Translation gives CASSEQGGALAKNIQYF.

CDR3 in amino acids: CATSRATLGDEKLFF. CDR3 nucleotides: TGTGCCACCAGCAGAGCGACGTTGGGGGATGAAAAACTGTTTTTT. The chain carries TRBV15 and TRBJ1-4; possible D gene TRBD1, 5 bases. This CDR3 contains 15 residues. Per the germline V gene, CDR1 is LNHNV and CDR2 is YYDKDF (reference sequence). Trimming removed 1 base at V and 6 bases at J, with 12 bases between.

This rearrangement joins TRBV5-6 to TRBJ1-6; 9 positions agree with TRBD1. The trim removed 3 bases at V and 8 bases at J, leaving 3 bases unmatched. Germline-derived CDR1 and CDR2 are SGHDT and YYEEEE. The length of the CDR3 is 14 residues. As DNA, the CDR3 is TGTGCCAGCAGCTACAGGGGGCGCGATTCACCCCTCCACTTT. It translates to CASSYRGRDSPLHF.

The chain is built from TRBV20-1 and TRBJ1-5; a possible D gene is TRBD1 (6 bases). Per the germline V gene, CDR1 is DFQATT and CDR2 is SNEGSKA (reference sequence). Trimming pared 3 bases from V and 3 bases from J, leaving 9 bases between. The CDR3 totals 13 residues. The DNA for the CDR3 is TGCAGTGCTAGGGACAGAATCAATCAGCCCCAGCATTTT. This encodes CSARDRINQPQHF.

Comment on this clonotype: A much larger clonotype is one base distant, so this may be a read error. The chain couples TRBV18 to TRBJ2-7; D is unresolved. This CDR3 is built from 12 residues. Germline lookup yields CDR1 KGHSH and CDR2 LQKENI. The chain's CDR3 is CASPPENYEQYF. The CDR3 DNA follows: TGTGCCAGCCCACCAGAGAACTACGAGCAGTACTTC.

This clonotype was observed a few times. This chain links TRBV15 with TRBJ2-7; TRBD1 matches at 9 bases. CDR1 is LNHNV, CDR2 YYDKDF, per germline (reference sequence). V lost 4 bases, J lost 3 bases, and 4 bases stayed unmatched. CDR3 size: 14 residues. The CDR3 DNA sequence: TGTGCCACCAGCATGGGACAGGGTGGCTACGAGCAGTACTTC. Residues: CATSMGQGGYEQYF.

This clonotype was picked up many times. The chain recombines TRBV2 with TRBJ1-1; tentative D call: TRBD1 (5 bases). Deletions cut 5 bases from V and 4 bases from J, with 8 bases between. Looked up from germline, CDR1 is SNHLY and CDR2 is FYNNEI. The CDR3 spans 12 residues. In DNA form, the CDR3 reads TGTGCCAGCAGTACAGGAGGCACTGAAGCTTTCTTT. It specifies CASSTGGTEAFF. Full variable domain (missing parts from reference TRBV2 and TRBJ1-1): EPEVTQTPSHQVTQMGQEVILRCVPISNHLYFYWYRQILGQKVEFLVSFYNNEISEKSEIFDDQFSVERPDGSNFTLKIRSTKLEDSAMYFCASSTGGTEAFFGQGTRLTVV.

The V and J genes are TRBV29-1 and TRBJ1-2; 8 nucleotides align to TRBD1. The CDR3 contains 12 residues. J lost 7 bases, V lost 5 bases, and 6 bases had no gene match. From germline, CDR1 is SQVTM and CDR2 ANQGSEA. CDR3 sequence (DNA): TGCAGCGTTATCGGGACAGGCTTTGGCTACACCTTC. Its protein product is CSVIGTGFGYTF.

The rearrangement uses TRBV2 and TRBJ1-6, with unresolved D. Germline CDR1 reads SNHLY; CDR2 reads FYNNEI. CDR3 size: 14 residues. V was clipped by 1 base and J by 8 bases, with 9 bases between them. The CDR3 sequence: CASSEGTLDSPLHF. CDR3 DNA sequence: TGTGCCAGCAGTGAAGGGACGTTGGATTCACCCCTCCACTTT.

Only a few counts were recorded for this clonotype. This chain uses TRBV27 with TRBJ1-2, with TRBD1 matching 7 bases. The CDR3 consists of 15 residues. Germline lookup yields CDR1 MNHEY and CDR2 SMNVEV (reference sequence). V lost 4 bases, J lost 2 bases, and 7 bases stayed unmatched. DNA of the CDR3: TGTGCCAGCAGTTACATGACAGGGCGGAACTATGGCTACACCTTC. It specifies CASSYMTGRNYGYTF.

At least ten counts were recorded for this clonotype. CDR3 sequence: CASARDRTYEQYF. CDR3 DNA: TGTGCTAGTGCAAGGGACAGAACCTACGAGCAGTACTTC. The chain carries TRBV12-5 and TRBJ2-7; the match to TRBD1 covers 7 bases. The CDR3 loop spans 13 amino acids. V gave up 7 bases and J gave up 2 bases; unmatched junction bases: 5. Per germline, CDR1 LGHNT and CDR2 FRNRAP.

This clonotype was seen a few times. This chain links TRBV6-1 with TRBJ1-1; no reliable D call. Germline lookup yields CDR1 MNHNS and CDR2 SASEGT. The CDR3 has 13 residues. V lost 6 bases and J 6 bases, leaving 14 bases between the germline ends. For the CDR3, the DNA is TGTGCCAGCAGAATAGGGTTTACGGCTGAAGCTTTCTTT. Amino acids: CASRIGFTAEAFF.

The genes are TRBV15 and TRBJ2-1; D might be TRBD1 (6 bases). Between the trimmed V and J ends, which lost 5 bases and 8 bases, there was a span of 22 bases. The CDR3 is made up of 16 amino acids. Germline V gene lookup returns CDR1 LNHNV and CDR2 YYDKDF (reference sequence). The CDR3 sequence: CATSPGTRVGEHEQFF. The CDR3 nucleotides are TGTGCCACCAGCCCCGGGACAAGGGTCGGGGAGCATGAGCAGTTCTTC.

Concerning this clonotype itself: The junction and the germline gene differ at one end; a read error may be behind it. This sequence joins TRBV30 and TRBJ1-2; a possible D gene is TRBD1 (5 bases). Germline CDR1 and CDR2: GTSNPN and SVGIG (reference sequence). This CDR3 is 14 amino acids long. The DNA of the CDR3 is TGTGCCTGGAGTCCCGATGGGGGTAACTGTGGCTACACCTTC. Its protein is CAWSPDGGNCGYTF.